Included here is one T cell receptor beta chain sequence, with context. Its antigen is not identified. The sample originates from a study of beta chain features in type 1 diabetes. Study findings and constraints: Whether HLA type affects TCRB rearrangement stayed undetermined in the present work.

Stem cell-like memory, regulatory, central memory and naive CD4+ cells were sorted via CD45RO/CCR7/CD25/CD127/CD95/CD27. Every isolated RNA sample was fully reverse transcribed, so sequencing captured expressed TCRB transcripts. Some clones are missing from TCRdb's copy, which holds only in-frame ones; the method was immunoSEQ multiplex PCR. The sample lists around 500,000 clones, roughly 10% occurring once. Germline CDR1 SGDLS, CDR2 YYNGEE. Trimming cost V 0 bases and J 3 bases, with 6 bases left between them. The CDR3 covers 13 residues. V is TRBV9 and J is TRBJ1-1, with D possibly TRBD1 on 5 matching bases. Material: naive CD4+ T cells from blood. The TCR was taken from a woman aged 18-30 years in good health. CDR3 nucleotides: TGTGCCAGCAGCGTAGAGGGGTACACTGAAGCTTTCTTT. Its translation is CASSVEGYTEAFF.